Listed below are T cell receptor beta chains from one sample, sequenced in a study of blood T cell repertoires in COVID-19. The protocol was immunoSEQ multiplex PCR, while the TCRdb copy is restricted to in-frame clones and leaves out a portion. In the table there are approximately 260,000 clones, over 70% of which are singletons. Sequenced: peripheral blood. The source of these receptors is a woman aged 65 to 85 with COVID-19, enrolled during active disease. CDR3s include the opening cysteine and the closing phenylalanine or tryptophan. The order of the fields is clone size, J gene, D gene, V gene, CDR3 DNA, CDR3 protein. A D gene is named only where the DNA matches it firmly. Only some rows state a clone size, as once, few, many or a class for expanded clones.

NA | TRBJ2-3 | TRBD2 | TRBV24-1 | TGTGCCACCAGTGCCTCAACCCCACTAGCGGGAAACATGGATACGCAGTATTTT | CATSASTPLAGNMDTQYF
NA | TRBJ2-1 | TRBD2 | TRBV5-1 | TGCGCCAGCAGCTGGGGGGAATCGACTAGCGGGAGGGCCTACAATGAGCAGTTCTTC | CASSWGESTSGRAYNEQFF
NA | TRBJ1-5 | NA | TRBV28 | TGTGCCAGCACAAGGGGTTACAATCAGCCCCAGCATTTT | CASTRGYNQPQHF
NA | TRBJ2-3 | TRBD1 | TRBV15 | TGTGCCACCAGCAGGAGACAGGGGGCAGATACGCAGTATTTT | CATSRRQGADTQYF
once | TRBJ2-3 | TRBD2 | TRBV7-2 | TGTGCCAGCAGCCCGGGGACTAGCGGGCCCCGTGAGCCGCAGTATTTT | CASSPGTSGPREPQYF
once | TRBJ1-2 | NA | TRBV19 | TGTGCCAGTAGTATAGATAACTACTATGGCTACACCTTC | CASSIDNYYGYTF
NA | TRBJ2-7 | NA | TRBV4-1 | TGCGCCAGCAGCCAAGAAGGTAGCGGAGTCTACGAGCAGTACTTC | CASSQEGSGVYEQYF
NA | TRBJ1-5 | TRBD1 | TRBV5-8 | TGTGCCAGCAGCATGACAGGGGAGTTGGCCAATCAGCCCCAGCATTTT | CASSMTGELANQPQHF
NA | TRBJ2-1 | TRBD2 | TRBV7-8 | TGTGCCAGCAGCTTAAGTATCCAGCGGGAGGGCCAATCCCAATCGAAATACAATGAGCAGTTCTTC | CASSLSIQREGQSQSKYNEQFF
NA | TRBJ2-2 | TRBD2 | TRBV6-2/TRBV6-3 | TGTGCCAGCAGTTCCCCTCTTAGCGGGGGGAACACCGGGGAGCTGTTTTTT | CASSSPLSGGNTGELFF
NA | TRBJ1-1 | TRBD1 | TRBV27 | TGTGCCAGCAGTTTATCCGGACAGGGAATGAACACTGAAGCTTTCTTT | CASSLSGQGMNTEAFF
NA | TRBJ1-2 | TRBD1 | TRBV7-2 | TGTGCCAGCAGCCCCGGGACAGGGGAAGGGTATGGCTACACCTTC | CASSPGTGEGYGYTF
NA | TRBJ1-3 | NA | TRBV7-7 | TGTGCTATCAAATCTAAGGGGGGAAACACCATATATTTT | CAIKSKGGNTIYF
NA | TRBJ1-5 | NA | TRBV5-5 | TGTGCCAGCAGCTTGGGTCTGGTCAGGTCAAATCGGAATCAGCCCCAGCATTTT | CASSLGLVRSNRNQPQHF
few | TRBJ1-2 | NA | TRBV11-2 | TGTGCCAGCAGCCCAGGGCCTACTTCATACTATGGCTACACCTTC | CASSPGPTSYYGYTF
NA | TRBJ2-2 | NA | TRBV7-2 | TGTGCCAGCAGCTTAGTAGTGGGAGTAGGTACCGGGGAGCTGTTTTTT | CASSLVVGVGTGELFF
few | TRBJ1-1 | TRBD1 | TRBV5-1 | TGCGCCAGCAGCTTGAGGTTGGCAGGGACAGGGGTAGTGGGCATGAACACTGAAGCTTTCTTT | CASSLRLAGTGVVGMNTEAFF
NA | TRBJ2-1 | TRBD1 | TRBV24-1 | TGTGCCACCGGAGCGTGGACAGGGAATGAGCAGTTCTTC | CATGAWTGNEQFF
NA | TRBJ2-2 | TRBD2 | TRBV5-1 | TGCGCCAGCAGCCCCAACCTGGGGGGGGAAACCGGGGAGCTGTTTTTT | CASSPNLGGETGELFF
NA | TRBJ1-1 | NA | TRBV11-3 | TGTGCCAGCAGCCCTGAGATGAAGAACACTGAAGCTTTCTTT | CASSPEMKNTEAFF
NA | TRBJ2-5 | NA | TRBV15 | TGTGCCACCAGCAGACAGGGGCCCGGGGAGACCCAGTACTTC | CATSRQGPGETQYF